A selection of T cell receptor beta chains follows, all from one sample in a study of blood T cell repertoires in COVID-19. Profiling relied on immunoSEQ multiplex PCR, and the TCRdb table lists in-frame clones only, not all of them. The table lists about 270,000 clones, 85% to 90% of them singletons. The sample consisted of PBMCs or T cells enriched from blood (not recorded which). These receptors all stem from a young man who had recovered from COVID-19. The CDR3 runs from the conserved cysteine through the conserved F or W. The order of the fields is J gene, D gene, V gene, clone size, CDR3 DNA, CDR3 protein. D genes are given only for firm matches. Size is omitted from some rows. Given values are once, few, many or a class for expanded clones.

J gene: TRBJ1-3; D gene: NA; V gene: TRBV2; clone size: NA; CDR3 DNA: TGTGCCAGCAGTGACAGAATCAGGGGTGGAAACACCATATATTTT; CDR3 protein: CASSDRIRGGNTIYF
J gene: TRBJ2-3; D gene: TRBD2; V gene: TRBV2; clone size: NA; CDR3 DNA: TGTGCCAGCCCGAGGGGGCAGCGGGAGGGCCGGGGCACAGATACGCAGTATTTT; CDR3 protein: CASPRGQREGRGTDTQYF
J gene: TRBJ2-7; D gene: TRBD2; V gene: TRBV7-6; clone size: NA; CDR3 DNA: TGTGCCAGCAGCTTGGTCTCTGCGGGAGTTTACGAGCAGTACTTC; CDR3 protein: CASSLVSAGVYEQYF
J gene: TRBJ2-5; D gene: NA; V gene: TRBV7-2; clone size: NA; CDR3 DNA: TGTGCCAGCAGCCCCACTAGGGGGGGGGAGACCCAGTACTTC; CDR3 protein: CASSPTRGGETQYF
J gene: TRBJ1-6; D gene: TRBD1; V gene: TRBV5-5; clone size: many; CDR3 DNA: TGTGCCAGCAGCTTGTATGAGGGGGCTTCACCCCTCCACTTT; CDR3 protein: CASSLYEGASPLHF
J gene: TRBJ2-7; D gene: TRBD2; V gene: TRBV7-9; clone size: NA; CDR3 DNA: TGTGCCAGCAGCTTAAGACTAGCGGGGGTCGCCGAGCAGTACTTC; CDR3 protein: CASSLRLAGVAEQYF
J gene: TRBJ1-2; D gene: NA; V gene: TRBV21-1; clone size: NA; CDR3 DNA: TGTGCCAGCAGCAAAGCTTCGTCCGGGGGGGGCTATGGCTACACCTTC; CDR3 protein: CASSKASSGGGYGYTF
J gene: TRBJ2-7; D gene: TRBD2; V gene: TRBV5-4; clone size: NA; CDR3 DNA: TGTGCCAGCAGCTTGGTCGGGGAGGGCTCCTACGAGCAGTACTTC; CDR3 protein: CASSLVGEGSYEQYF
J gene: TRBJ2-1; D gene: TRBD2; V gene: TRBV5-1; clone size: NA; CDR3 DNA: TGCGCCAGCAGCGCACGGACTAGCGGGTTGGATGAGCAGTTCTTC; CDR3 protein: CASSARTSGLDEQFF
J gene: TRBJ1-5; D gene: NA; V gene: TRBV30; clone size: NA; CDR3 DNA: TGTGCCTGGAGTAAAAGAGGTAACCAGCCCCAGCATTTT; CDR3 protein: CAWSKRGNQPQHF
J gene: TRBJ2-1; D gene: TRBD1; V gene: TRBV18; clone size: once; CDR3 DNA: TGTGCCAGCTCACTTCTAGGGACAGGGTATGGGGCCTTGGATGAGCAGTTCTTC; CDR3 protein: CASSLLGTGYGALDEQFF
J gene: TRBJ2-5; D gene: NA; V gene: TRBV11-2; clone size: NA; CDR3 DNA: TGTGCCAGCAGCTCCTACGGGCGGGCAACAGCAGAGACCCAGTACTTC; CDR3 protein: CASSSYGRATAETQYF
J gene: TRBJ1-2; D gene: TRBD1; V gene: TRBV7-9; clone size: NA; CDR3 DNA: TGTGCCAGCAGCTTAGGGACAGGGCCCTATGGCTACACCTTC; CDR3 protein: CASSLGTGPYGYTF
J gene: TRBJ2-1; D gene: NA; V gene: TRBV10-2; clone size: NA; CDR3 DNA: TGCGCCAGCAGTGAGTCGTTTCGGAATGAGCAGTTCTTC; CDR3 protein: CASSESFRNEQFF
J gene: TRBJ2-1; D gene: NA; V gene: TRBV10-2; clone size: NA; CDR3 DNA: TGCGCCAGCAGTGCCCTGGAGTTAGACTCCTACAATGAGCAGTTCTTC; CDR3 protein: CASSALELDSYNEQFF
J gene: TRBJ1-3; D gene: NA; V gene: TRBV6-2/TRBV6-3; clone size: few; CDR3 DNA: TGTGCCAGCAGTTCCCCTTGGACTAATAGGGGAGGAAACACCATATATTTT; CDR3 protein: CASSSPWTNRGGNTIYF
J gene: TRBJ1-3; D gene: NA; V gene: TRBV9; clone size: few; CDR3 DNA: TGTGCCAGCAGCTTAACTCAGGGGATCTCTGGAAACACCATATATTTT; CDR3 protein: CASSLTQGISGNTIYF
J gene: TRBJ2-5; D gene: TRBD1; V gene: TRBV30; clone size: NA; CDR3 DNA: TGTGCGAAGGGGGCCCAAGAGACCCAGTACTTC; CDR3 protein: CAKGAQETQYF
J gene: TRBJ1-3; D gene: TRBD1; V gene: TRBV7-8; clone size: NA; CDR3 DNA: TGTGCCAGCAGCTCAAGACAGGGGTTCTCTGGAAACACCATATATTTT; CDR3 protein: CASSSRQGFSGNTIYF
J gene: TRBJ2-7; D gene: NA; V gene: TRBV27; clone size: NA; CDR3 DNA: TGTGCCAGCAGCCGACAGCGCGAGCAGTACTTC; CDR3 protein: CASSRQREQYF
J gene: TRBJ2-5; D gene: NA; V gene: TRBV7-9; clone size: once; CDR3 DNA: TGTGCCAGCAGCTTCGGGACTCTTGGAGAGACCCAGTACTTC; CDR3 protein: CASSFGTLGETQYF
J gene: TRBJ1-4; D gene: NA; V gene: TRBV5-1; clone size: once; CDR3 DNA: TGCGCCAGCAGCTTGGGGCCTGTGTCAACTAATGAAAAACTGTTTTTT; CDR3 protein: CASSLGPVSTNEKLFF
J gene: TRBJ1-3; D gene: NA; V gene: TRBV3-1/TRBV3-2; clone size: NA; CDR3 DNA: TGTGCCAGCAGCTTCAGGGATGCAGCAGGAAACACCATATATTTT; CDR3 protein: CASSFRDAAGNTIYF
J gene: TRBJ2-1; D gene: NA; V gene: TRBV27; clone size: NA; CDR3 DNA: TGTGCCAGCAGTCCACATACTAGTTACAATGAGCAGTTCTTC; CDR3 protein: CASSPHTSYNEQFF
J gene: TRBJ1-1; D gene: NA; V gene: TRBV12-3/TRBV12-4; clone size: NA; CDR3 DNA: TGTGCCAGCAGGGGGGCCGTGAACACTGAAGCTTTCTTT; CDR3 protein: CASRGAVNTEAFF
J gene: TRBJ1-1; D gene: NA; V gene: TRBV7-9; clone size: NA; CDR3 DNA: TGTGCCAGCAGCGCATCCAGGGGTGAAGCTTTCTTT; CDR3 protein: CASSASRGEAFF
J gene: TRBJ2-3; D gene: NA; V gene: TRBV30; clone size: NA; CDR3 DNA: TGTGCCTGGAGTGTAGACAGCTCAGATACGCAGTATTTT; CDR3 protein: CAWSVDSSDTQYF
J gene: TRBJ2-2; D gene: TRBD1; V gene: TRBV5-1; clone size: NA; CDR3 DNA: TGCGCCAGCAGCTTGGATTTACATAAGGGACAGCTCGCCGGGGAGCTGTTTTTT; CDR3 protein: CASSLDLHKGQLAGELFF
J gene: TRBJ2-7; D gene: NA; V gene: TRBV5-4; clone size: NA; CDR3 DNA: TGTGCCAGCAGCTTGGCCCACGGGGTCGGCTACGAGCAGTACTTC; CDR3 protein: CASSLAHGVGYEQYF
J gene: TRBJ1-5; D gene: NA; V gene: TRBV18; clone size: NA; CDR3 DNA: TGTGCCAGCTCACCGGACAGTGGCGGGAATCAGCCCCAGCATTTT; CDR3 protein: CASSPDSGGNQPQHF
J gene: TRBJ2-3; D gene: NA; V gene: TRBV28; clone size: few; CDR3 DNA: TGTGCCAGCAGTTTACCGGGCACAGATACGCAGTATTTT; CDR3 protein: CASSLPGTDTQYF
J gene: TRBJ1-1; D gene: TRBD1; V gene: TRBV19; clone size: NA; CDR3 DNA: TGTGCCATCACAGGGGGCACTGAAGCTTTCTTT; CDR3 protein: CAITGGTEAFF
J gene: TRBJ2-2; D gene: NA; V gene: TRBV10-1; clone size: NA; CDR3 DNA: TGCGCCAGCAGTGAGTCACAGGGCGGACCATCCGGGGAGCTGTTTTTT; CDR3 protein: CASSESQGGPSGELFF
J gene: TRBJ1-1; D gene: NA; V gene: TRBV2; clone size: NA; CDR3 DNA: TGTGCCAGCCTTTTTGACAGGCTGAACACTGAAGCTTTCTTT; CDR3 protein: CASLFDRLNTEAFF
J gene: TRBJ1-1; D gene: NA; V gene: TRBV10-3; clone size: NA; CDR3 DNA: TGTGCCATCACCGAGGCGGGGGACACTGAAGCTTTCTTT; CDR3 protein: CAITEAGDTEAFF
J gene: TRBJ1-1; D gene: NA; V gene: TRBV11-3; clone size: NA; CDR3 DNA: TGTGCCAGCAGCTCAACAGTAACTGAAGCTTTCTTT; CDR3 protein: CASSSTVTEAFF
J gene: TRBJ1-4; D gene: NA; V gene: TRBV7-9; clone size: few; CDR3 DNA: TGTGCCAGCAGCTTAATCTCTAGTGAAAAACTGTTTTTT; CDR3 protein: CASSLISSEKLFF
J gene: TRBJ1-2; D gene: TRBD1; V gene: TRBV19; clone size: NA; CDR3 DNA: TGTGCCAGTAGTACAAAAAGGGGGCCTTATGGCTACACCTTC; CDR3 protein: CASSTKRGPYGYTF
J gene: TRBJ1-2; D gene: TRBD1; V gene: TRBV4-1; clone size: NA; CDR3 DNA: TGCGCCAGCAGCCAAGAACAGGGGGCCAGCTATGGCTACACCTTC; CDR3 protein: CASSQEQGASYGYTF
J gene: TRBJ1-1; D gene: NA; V gene: TRBV4-1; clone size: NA; CDR3 DNA: TGCGCCAGCAGCCAAGACGGTATAGGGGCGAACACTGAAGCTTTCTTT; CDR3 protein: CASSQDGIGANTEAFF
J gene: TRBJ2-7; D gene: NA; V gene: TRBV19; clone size: once; CDR3 DNA: TGTGCCAGTAGTATCAGTCATGCAGGGTTGTCAAACGAGCAGTACTTC; CDR3 protein: CASSISHAGLSNEQYF
J gene: TRBJ2-4; D gene: TRBD1; V gene: TRBV4-1; clone size: NA; CDR3 DNA: TGCGCCAGCAGCCACCCCGGGACAGGGTCAAACATTCAGTACTTC; CDR3 protein: CASSHPGTGSNIQYF
J gene: TRBJ2-5; D gene: NA; V gene: TRBV28; clone size: NA; CDR3 DNA: TGTGCCAGCAGTTTACGGGAGACCCAGTACTTC; CDR3 protein: CASSLRETQYF
J gene: TRBJ2-5; D gene: TRBD2; V gene: TRBV5-4; clone size: NA; CDR3 DNA: TGTGCCAGCAGCTTGGGGACTAGCCTCGGTAGAGAGACCCAGTACTTC; CDR3 protein: CASSLGTSLGRETQYF
J gene: TRBJ1-3; D gene: NA; V gene: TRBV5-6; clone size: NA; CDR3 DNA: TGTGCCAGCAGCTTGGTGCAGGCAAAAAACACCATATATTTT; CDR3 protein: CASSLVQAKNTIYF
J gene: TRBJ2-2; D gene: NA; V gene: TRBV28; clone size: NA; CDR3 DNA: TGTGCCAGCAGTTTAATCCAGGGGCTGGGAACCGGGGAGCTGTTTTTT; CDR3 protein: CASSLIQGLGTGELFF
J gene: TRBJ1-2; D gene: TRBD1; V gene: TRBV7-9; clone size: once; CDR3 DNA: TGTGCCAGCAGCCGACAGGGGAGCGGTGGCTACACCTTC; CDR3 protein: CASSRQGSGGYTF
J gene: TRBJ1-5; D gene: NA; V gene: TRBV6-5; clone size: NA; CDR3 DNA: TGTGCCAGCAGTAGCCCCACAGGGCAGCCCCAGCATTTT; CDR3 protein: CASSSPTGQPQHF
J gene: TRBJ2-1; D gene: TRBD2; V gene: TRBV9; clone size: NA; CDR3 DNA: TGTGCCAGCAGCGCATTAAGCGGGAGGGGGGTAAATGAGCAGTTCTTC; CDR3 protein: CASSALSGRGVNEQFF
J gene: TRBJ2-7; D gene: TRBD2; V gene: TRBV6-5; clone size: NA; CDR3 DNA: TGTGCCAGCAGTTCCCCGGGAGGAGTAGTGCAGTACTTC; CDR3 protein: CASSSPGGVVQYF
J gene: TRBJ1-2; D gene: NA; V gene: TRBV3-1/TRBV3-2; clone size: NA; CDR3 DNA: TGTGCCAGCAGCCAAGACAGGTCCAGCTATGGCTACACCTTC; CDR3 protein: CASSQDRSSYGYTF
J gene: TRBJ1-2; D gene: TRBD1; V gene: TRBV5-1; clone size: NA; CDR3 DNA: TGCGCCAGCAGCGAAGGTAACAGGGGCTATGGCTACACCTTC; CDR3 protein: CASSEGNRGYGYTF